A selection of T cell receptor beta chains follows, all from one sample in a study of T cells in Graves' hyperthyroidism and ophthalmopathy. MiXCR was run by TCRdb on the multiplex PCR reads, yielding one entry per CDR3 protein. The sample comprises a few hundred thousand distinct CDR3 sequences, 16% of which are singletons, and 2.5% to 4% rests with the top ten. The sequenced sample consisted of blood. The receptors derive from a woman aged 35 to 49 with Graves' ophthalmopathy. The CDR3 runs from the conserved cysteine through the conserved F or W. Size is omitted from some rows. Given values are once, few, many or a class for expanded clones.

j_call: TRBJ2-1; clone_size: NA; v_call: TRBV15; cdr3_aa: CATSEQGDEQFF
j_call: TRBJ1-2; clone_size: NA; v_call: TRBV11-3; cdr3_aa: CASSPGTNFGYTF
j_call: TRBJ2-7; clone_size: NA; v_call: TRBV7-9; cdr3_aa: CASSPGGLAGFYEQYF
j_call: TRBJ2-5; clone_size: NA; v_call: TRBV2; cdr3_aa: CASNAGFQETQYF
j_call: TRBJ2-5; clone_size: NA; v_call: TRBV20-1; cdr3_aa: CSASGGTPRETQYF
j_call: TRBJ1-1; clone_size: many; v_call: TRBV13; cdr3_aa: CASSYGTEAFF
j_call: TRBJ2-2; clone_size: few; v_call: TRBV7-2; cdr3_aa: CASSLRLAGVTGELFF
j_call: TRBJ2-1; clone_size: NA; v_call: TRBV14; cdr3_aa: CASSQDYVDEQFF
j_call: TRBJ1-2; clone_size: many; v_call: TRBV20-1; cdr3_aa: CSARGSGRNYGYTF
j_call: TRBJ1-4; clone_size: NA; v_call: TRBV12-3/TRBV12-4; cdr3_aa: CASSRTLNEKLFF
j_call: TRBJ2-1; clone_size: many; v_call: TRBV11-2; cdr3_aa: CASSLDYANNEQFF
j_call: TRBJ1-1; clone_size: many; v_call: TRBV11-2; cdr3_aa: CASSAPAQSMNTEAFF
j_call: TRBJ2-7; clone_size: few; v_call: TRBV4-1; cdr3_aa: CASSQAITPPSGRESYEQYF
j_call: TRBJ2-4; clone_size: NA; v_call: TRBV20-1; cdr3_aa: CSAQRLVAGRGIQYF